The 17 T cell receptor beta chains below come from one sample, sequenced in a study of blood T cell repertoires in COVID-19. TCRdb's copy holds only in-frame clones and misses some; the assay was immunoSEQ multiplex PCR. The repertoire has 470,000 or so clones, roughly 89% of them found once; the top ten carry 4% to 5.5%. Sequencing was performed on peripheral blood. The receptors were gathered from a woman aged 25 to 45 with acute or convalescent COVID-19.

V and J are TRBV5-4 and TRBJ2-5; 7 bases map to TRBD1. V shed 2 bases, J shed 5 bases, and the junction held 6 bases outside the gene matches. CDR1 and CDR2 from the germline V gene are SGHNT and YYREEE (reference sequence). The CDR3 totals 14 residues. The CDR3 protein is CASSFGTVRETQYF. The DNA of the CDR3 is TGTGCCAGCAGCTTCGGGACAGTCCGGGAGACCCAGTACTTC.

The chain is built from TRBV6-1 and TRBJ2-3; possibly TRBD2 for D (6 bases). Trimming removed 2 bases from V and 5 bases from J, with 17 bases in between. Germline values: CDR1 MNHNS, CDR2 SASEGT. The CDR3 runs 16 residues. CDR3: CASSELWGDLKDTQYF. CDR3 coding DNA: TGTGCCAGCAGTGAACTTTGGGGGGACCTAAAAGATACGCAGTATTTT.

V is TRBV5-4 and J is TRBJ2-1; possibly TRBD1 for D (6 bases). This CDR3 spans 14 amino acids. Germline CDR1 reads SGHNT; CDR2 reads YYREEE (reference sequence). V was trimmed by 0 bases and J by 5 bases, leaving 9 bases between them. CDR3 coding DNA: TGTGCCAGCAGCTTGGAGGGGGACCACAATGAGCAGTTCTTC. It specifies CASSLEGDHNEQFF.

The rearrangement uses TRBV28 and TRBJ2-7; 7 nucleotides match TRBD1. This CDR3 comprises 15 residues. The V gene's germline CDR1 is MDHEN and CDR2 SYDVKM. V trimming: 1 base; J trimming: 5 bases; junction bases outside the gene matches: 8. Here the CDR3 DNA reads TGTGCCAGCAGTTTATCATACGACAGGGTCCACGAGCAGTACTTC. This codes for CASSLSYDRVHEQYF.

The V call is TRBV7-9, the J call TRBJ1-2; tentatively, D is TRBD1 (5 bases). V was shortened by 5 bases and J by 5 bases, with 21 bases between the two germline ends. Germline CDR1 and CDR2: SEHNR and FQNEAQ (reference sequence). This CDR3 comprises 16 residues. The CDR3 DNA reads as TGTGCCAGCAGCCGCAAGCGGGTGGTAGGGGCGTATGGCTACACCTTC. This gives the protein CASSRKRVVGAYGYTF.

The chain uses TRBV2 and TRBJ2-7; D is undetermined. The CDR3 length is 11 residues. V was clipped by 7 bases and J by 7 bases, with 11 bases between them. Looked up from germline, CDR1 is SNHLY and CDR2 is FYNNEI. As DNA, the CDR3 is TGTGCCAGCACGAATGCTAGGGAGCAGTACTTC. Protein: CASTNAREQYF.

This clone was seen a handful of times. The chain couples TRBV25-1 to TRBJ2-1; 10 nucleotides agree with TRBD1. The CDR3 extends over 16 amino acids. Germline V gene sequence: CDR1 MGHDK, CDR2 SYGVNS. J lost 6 bases, V lost 2 bases, and 7 bases had no gene match. The DNA for the CDR3 is TGTGCCAGCAGTGAAGTGGCAGGACAGGGGGGCAATGAGCAGTTCTTC. This sequence encodes CASSEVAGQGGNEQFF.

The chain links TRBV7-2 to TRBJ2-2, with no clear D. The CDR3 runs to 14 residues. Per the germline V gene, CDR1 is SGHTA and CDR2 is FQGNSA. V shed 5 bases and J shed 1 base, with 8 bases lying between them. The CDR3 nucleotides are TGTGCCAGCAGCCCCGAGGTGAACACCGGGGAGCTGTTTTTT. Protein: CASSPEVNTGELFF.

This rearrangement joins TRBV5-1 to TRBJ2-1; 7 bases align to TRBD1. This CDR3 has 15 residues. V lost 3 bases, J lost 3 bases, and 6 bases stayed unmatched. Germline V gene lookup returns CDR1 SGHRS and CDR2 YFSETQ. The CDR3 spells CASSWTGNGYNEQFF. The CDR3 DNA is TGCGCCAGCAGCTGGACAGGCAACGGCTACAATGAGCAGTTCTTC.

V and J are TRBV6-2 or TRBV6-3 and TRBJ1-6; 8 bases line up with TRBD1. This CDR3 is built from 15 residues. CDR1 is MNHEY, CDR2 SVGEGT, per germline. Trimming removed 0 bases from V and 9 bases from J; junction bases left unmatched: 4. This chain's CDR3 is CASSYSARGLSPLHF. Here the CDR3 DNA reads TGTGCCAGCAGTTACTCGGCCAGGGGGCTTTCACCCCTCCACTTT.

Here the CDR3 reads CASSLSGTGENSPLHF. The CDR3 coding sequence is TGCGCCAGCAGCCTCTCCGGGACAGGGGAAAATTCACCCCTCCACTTT. The chain couples TRBV4-1 to TRBJ1-6; 10 bases map to TRBD1. The ends lost 4 bases at V and 7 bases at J; junction bases unmatched: 7. CDR1 is MGHRA and CDR2 is YSYEKL in the germline V gene. CDR3 length equals 16 residues.

The V call is TRBV30, the J call TRBJ2-1; maybe TRBD1 (6 bases). Germline V lookup: CDR1 GTSNPN, CDR2 SVGIG (reference sequence). This CDR3 has 13 amino acids. V gave up 3 bases and J gave up 4 bases, with 10 bases separating them. This CDR3 reads CAWRLGQYNEQFF. CDR3 coding DNA: TGTGCCTGGAGATTAGGACAGTACAATGAGCAGTTCTTC.

This chain joins TRBV7-2 and TRBJ1-2, with D maybe TRBD1 (5 bases). Trimming pared 2 bases from V and 8 bases from J, leaving 12 bases between. This CDR3 has 13 residues. Germline assignment: CDR1 SGHTA and CDR2 FQGNSA. CDR3 nucleotides: TGTGCCAGCAGCTTATCGGGGGGTGACGGCTACACCTTC. Translating it yields CASSLSGGDGYTF.

This clone appeared a single time. V usage is TRBV24-1 and J usage is TRBJ2-1, with 7 bases aligning to TRBD1. The CDR3 consists of 18 residues. V was clipped by 4 bases and J by 10 bases; unmatched bases: 21. CDR1 is KGHDR and CDR2 is SFDVKD in the germline V gene. The CDR3 sequence: CATSDLSNSGTAYGEQFF. CDR3 nucleotides: TGTGCCACCAGTGACCTGTCGAACTCCGGGACAGCTTATGGGGAGCAGTTCTTC.

The CDR3 region has the DNA TGTGCCAGCAGCTTCGGAGGACTCAGGTCACCCCTCCACTTT. Amino acids: CASSFGGLRSPLHF. The V gene is TRBV5-6, the J gene TRBJ1-6; D call uncertain. The CDR3 runs to 14 residues. Trimming took off 2 bases at V and 10 bases at J, with 13 bases between the two ends. CDR1 and CDR2 from the germline V gene are SGHDT and YYEEEE. Together with reference TRBV5-6 and TRBJ1-6, the CDR3 gives the full variable domain: DAGVTQSPTHLIKTRGQQVTLRCSPKSGHDTVSWYQQALGQGPQFIFQYYEEEERQRGNFPDRFSGHQFPNYSSELNVNALLLGDSALYLCASSFGGLRSPLHFGNGTRLTVT.

The chain has TRBV30 and TRBJ2-5; the match to TRBD1 covers 8 bases. CDR1 GTSNPN and CDR2 SVGIG come from the germline V gene (reference sequence). The V segment lost 3 bases and the J segment 4 bases; nucleotides outside the gene matches: 7. This CDR3 is built from 14 residues. CDR3 nucleotides: TGTGCCTGGAGCAGGACAGGGATTCGAGAGACCCAGTACTTC. This encodes CAWSRTGIRETQYF.

The chain employs TRBV29-1 and TRBJ1-1; D is unresolved. Trimming stripped 0 bases from V and 10 bases from J, with 9 bases between. CDR1 is SQVTM and CDR2 is ANQGSEA in the germline V gene. The CDR3 loop spans 11 amino acids. CDR3 DNA sequence: TGCAGCGTTGAAGACATAACGGGAGCTTTCTTT. Protein sequence: CSVEDITGAFF.